The clone carrying this T cell receptor beta chain was counted ten times or more. Its specificity is unknown. As for time point: sample taken at primary tumor resection. The record originates from a study of spatial heterogeneity in lung cancer. Findings and caveats of the study: The number of expanded tumor alpha and beta chains correlated with mutation number. Counts of ubiquitous and regional expanded TCRs tracked ubiquitous and regional nonsynonymous mutations, respectively.

TCRdb reanalysed the 5' RACE reads using MiXCR and keeps one entry per CDR3 protein. The profile shows approximately 1,500 distinct CDR3 sequences, 8% to 10% of them singletons. The CDR3 is made up of 14 amino acids. With 2 bases removed from V and 5 bases from J, the gap between germline ends came to 10 bases. The germline CDR1 and CDR2 sequences are MNHEY and SVGAGI. Sample: lung tumor tissue, taken at surgery. The chain employs TRBV6-5 and TRBJ2-1; D is unresolved. The source is a male donor with early-stage non-small cell lung cancer. CDR3 in DNA: TGTGCCAGCAGTTACCAAGTGACGGACAATGAGCAGTTCTTC. This gives the protein CASSYQVTDNEQFF.